Following are 30 T cell receptor beta chains from one sample sequenced in a study of blood T cells in healthy people across ages. Primed by a sample-barcoded 5' primer and a J-beta primer mix, a second PCR proceeded for about 6 to 12 cycles. TCRdb passed the 5' RACE reads through MiXCR, listing each CDR3 protein once. The sample lists 550,000 to 750,000 distinct CDR3 sequences; around 21% were seen once. Sequencing used blood. These receptors were collected from a man aged 65 to 85 in good health.

In DNA form, the CDR3 reads TGTGCCAGCATACAGACAGGGACGAAGGTGAGAGAGCAGTTCTTC. Its translation is CASIQTGTKVREQFF. J is TRBJ2-5 and V is TRBV25-1; 7 positions agree with TRBD1. The J call is in doubt because the DNA end fits TRBJ2-1 better. CDR1 and CDR2 (germline): MGHDK, SYGVNS. The length of the CDR3 is 15 residues.

The V call is TRBV7-9, the J call TRBJ2-1; a weak D match, TRBD1 (8 bases). The germline V gene encodes CDR1 SEHNR and CDR2 FQNEAQ (reference sequence). This CDR3 has 15 residues. Trimming took 5 bases from V and 4 from J, leaving 15 bases between them. Here the CDR3 reads CASSLTGEGYNEQFF. For the CDR3, the DNA is TGTGCCAGCAGCCTGACAGGGGAGGGTTACAATGAGCAGTTCTTC.

The table lists this clonotype with a few counts. V gene TRBV12-3 or TRBV12-4 combines with J gene TRBJ2-7, with 7 nucleotides matching TRBD1. The CDR3 extends over 18 amino acids. The J segment lost 7 bases and the V segment lost 3 bases, leaving 21 bases of the junction unmatched. The CDR3: CASSFSPLWTGAGREQYF. CDR3 nucleotides: TGTGCCAGCAGTTTTAGCCCCCTATGGACAGGCGCCGGAAGGGAGCAGTACTTC.

Only a few counts were recorded for this clonotype. The V gene is TRBV24-1, the J gene TRBJ2-5, with no clear D. The J call is in doubt because the DNA end fits TRBJ2-7 better. The germline V gene has CDR1 KGHDR and CDR2 SFDVKD. This CDR3 is 13 amino acids long. Here the CDR3 DNA reads TGTGCCACCAGTGATGGGTTGGCCTACGAGCAGTACTTC. Translating gives CATSDGLAYEQYF.

This clonotype was seen a handful of times. This sequence joins TRBV6-6 and TRBJ1-6; a possible D gene is TRBD1 (5 bases). Trimming took off 7 bases at V and 7 bases at J, with 11 bases between the two ends. The germline gives CDR1 MNHNY, CDR2 SVGAGI (reference sequence). The CDR3 is 13 amino acids. The CDR3 loop reads CASKGRVNSPLHF. In DNA, the CDR3 is TGTGCCAGCAAGGGACGGGTAAATTCACCCCTCCACTTT.

In this sample, this clonotype turned up many times. V gene TRBV14 combines with J gene TRBJ1-2, with D hard to call. The CDR3 loop spans 14 amino acids. V was clipped by 4 bases and J by 2 bases, with 11 bases between them. From germline, CDR1 is SGHDN and CDR2 FVKESK. This chain's CDR3 is CASSPPLRNYGYTF. The CDR3 DNA follows: TGTGCCAGCAGCCCGCCCCTAAGGAACTATGGCTACACCTTC.

The V and J genes are TRBV4-3 and TRBJ2-7; 7 nucleotides match TRBD1. This CDR3 has 15 amino acids. The trim removed 0 bases at V and 2 bases at J, leaving 4 bases unmatched. The germline V gene encodes CDR1 LGHNA and CDR2 YSLEER. As DNA, the CDR3 is TGCGCCAGCAGCCAAGAACAGGGGCCGACCTACGAGCAGTACTTC. Its protein is CASSQEQGPTYEQYF.

This chain joins TRBV12-3 or TRBV12-4 and TRBJ2-3; 11 bases fit TRBD2. J lost 3 bases, V lost 2 bases, and 4 bases had no gene match. The CDR3 extends over 16 amino acids. Here the CDR3 DNA reads TGTGCCAGCAGTTTACTGACTAGCGGGGAGACAGATACGCAGTATTTT. Protein sequence: CASSLLTSGETDTQYF.

Only a few counts were recorded for this clonotype. This chain connects TRBV6-6 to TRBJ2-7; D uncertain. Germline assignment: CDR1 MNHNY and CDR2 SVGAGI (reference sequence). The CDR3 is made up of 11 amino acids. Trimming pared 6 bases from V and 6 bases from J, leaving 9 bases between. The CDR3, as DNA: TGTGCCAGCAGCCATGCGGTCGAGCAGTACTTC. This sequence encodes CASSHAVEQYF.

The V call is TRBV9, the J call TRBJ2-5; unclear D gene. Deletions cut 3 bases from V and 5 bases from J, with 14 bases between. The germline V gene encodes CDR1 SGDLS and CDR2 YYNGEE. This CDR3 has 14 amino acids. The CDR3 here is CASSAGLLVETQYF. The CDR3 DNA is TGTGCCAGCAGCGCGGGCCTCCTGGTGGAGACCCAGTACTTC.

This clonotype appeared a few times. V is TRBV6-2 or TRBV6-3 and J is TRBJ2-3; tentative D call: TRBD1 (6 bases). V shed 6 bases and J shed 8 bases, with 24 bases lying between them. The CDR3 consists of 16 residues. Germline assignment: CDR1 MNHEY and CDR2 SVGEGT. The CDR3 loop is CASSGSRDTQTGTQYF. In DNA, the CDR3 is TGTGCCAGCAGCGGCTCCCGGGACACACAGACGGGTACGCAGTATTTT.

The sample holds one count of this clonotype. V gene TRBV12-3 or TRBV12-4 combines with J gene TRBJ2-1; 8 bases are shared with TRBD2. Gene TRBJ2-7 matches the end of the DNA better, so the J call may be wrong. The CDR3 spans 14 residues. The CDR3 protein is CASKTGTSTYEQYF. As DNA, the CDR3 is TGTGCCAGCAAGACCGGGACTAGTACCTACGAGCAGTACTTC.

This sequence joins TRBV9 and TRBJ2-2; TRBD1 agrees at 10 bases. There are 17 residues in the CDR3. The J segment lost 5 bases and the V segment lost 4 bases, leaving 11 bases of the junction unmatched. Germline CDR1 reads SGDLS; CDR2 reads YYNGEE. The CDR3 loop reads CASSPSPGQGSTGELFF. As DNA, the CDR3 is TGTGCCAGCAGCCCATCGCCGGGACAGGGGTCGACCGGGGAGCTGTTTTTT. The whole variable domain, remainder taken from reference TRBV9 and TRBJ2-2, is DSGVTQTPKHLITATGQRVTLRCSPRSGDLSVYWYQQSLDQGLQFLIQYYNGEERAKGNILERFSAQQFPDLHSELNLSSLELGDSALYFCASSPSPGQGSTGELFFGEGSRLTVL.

About this clonotype itself: Likely a read error: the CDR3 ends without its conserved phenylalanine or tryptophan. The V call is TRBV4-3, the J call TRBJ2-6; D could derive from TRBD1 or TRBD2 (6 bases each). Germline V lookup: CDR1 LGHNA, CDR2 YSLEER. Trimming left V 2 bases short and J 0 bases short, with 11 bases between. The CDR3 sequence is 17 residues long. The CDR3 coding sequence is TGCGCCAGCAGCCAATCGGGGGCTTTCTCTGGGGCCAACGTCCTGACTCTC. Amino acid sequence: CASSQSGAFSGANVLTL.

This clonotype showed up many times. The V gene is TRBV3-1, the J gene TRBJ1-5; 7 bases are shared with TRBD1. V lost 1 base and J lost 6; bases outside the gene matches: 3. The CDR3 is 14 residues long. Germline CDR1 LGHDT, CDR2 YNNKEL (reference sequence). Here the CDR3 DNA reads TGTGCCAGCAGCCAAGGACAGGGAGTTCAGCCCCAGCATTTT. This translates into CASSQGQGVQPQHF.

The rearrangement uses TRBV15 and TRBJ1-2; D remains unclear. The V end was cut by 4 bases, the J end by 6 bases, with 12 bases between. Germline CDR1 LNHNV, CDR2 YYDKDF (reference sequence). This CDR3 comprises 13 residues. The CDR3 nucleotides read TGTGCCACCAGCATTTCCTCTAGGGATGGCTACACCTTC. It translates to CATSISSRDGYTF.

CDR3 in DNA: TGTGCCAGCAGCCCAAGCGGAGACATCTCCTACGAGCAGTACTTC. Amino acids: CASSPSGDISYEQYF. The V and J genes are TRBV9 and TRBJ2-7; maybe TRBD2 (5 bases). V was pared by 4 bases and J by 0 bases, with 14 bases between. This CDR3 contains 15 residues. Per the germline V gene, CDR1 is SGDLS and CDR2 is YYNGEE. Filled out from reference TRBV9 and TRBJ2-7, the complete variable domain reads DSGVTQTPKHLITATGQRVTLRCSPRSGDLSVYWYQQSLDQGLQFLIQYYNGEERAKGNILERFSAQQFPDLHSELNLSSLELGDSALYFCASSPSGDISYEQYFGPGTRLTVT.

V gene TRBV12-3 or TRBV12-4 combines with J gene TRBJ1-1, with 9 bases matching TRBD1. V gave up 5 bases and J gave up 4 bases; unmatched junction bases: 5. The CDR3 is made up of 14 amino acids. The DNA of the CDR3 is TGTGCCAGCAGTCCGGGACAGGGTTTCACTGAAGCTTTCTTT. Its translation is CASSPGQGFTEAFF.

The genes are TRBV5-6 and TRBJ2-7; D not resolved. CDR1 and CDR2 (germline): SGHDT, YYEEEE. This CDR3 contains 12 residues. Trimming stripped 1 base from V and 3 bases from J, with 5 bases between. The CDR3 DNA is TGTGCCAGCAGCTTGAACCTCTACGAGCAGTACTTC. Translation: CASSLNLYEQYF.

In this sample, this clonotype turned up many times. This chain uses TRBV20-1 with TRBJ2-1; the match to TRBD2 covers 12 bases. The germline gives CDR1 DFQATT, CDR2 SNEGSKA (reference sequence). J was trimmed by 7 bases and V by 0 bases; bases with no gene match: 1. The CDR3 runs 14 residues. In nucleotides, the CDR3 is TGCAGTGCTAGAGAGACTAGCGGGAGAAATGAGCAGTTCTTC. This translates into CSARETSGRNEQFF.

V usage is TRBV28 and J usage is TRBJ1-1; D unresolved. The CDR3 consists of 13 residues. Trimming left V 7 bases short and J 5 bases short, with 14 bases between. Germline values: CDR1 MDHEN, CDR2 SYDVKM. The CDR3 DNA reads as TGTGCCAGCACCCTGGGGTATTGGACTGAAGCTTTCTTT. Protein sequence: CASTLGYWTEAFF.

This clonotype appeared a few times. This rearrangement joins TRBV20-1 to TRBJ2-2, with D perhaps matching TRBD2 (5 bases). Trimming pared 0 bases from V and 9 bases from J, leaving 11 bases between. Germline V lookup: CDR1 DFQATT, CDR2 SNEGSKA (reference sequence). The length of the CDR3 is 13 residues. In DNA form, the CDR3 reads TGCAGTGCTAGAGACCGGGAAAGGAGGGAGCTGTTTTTT. The encoded protein is CSARDRERRELFF.

The gene calls are TRBV5-1 and TRBJ2-5; 9 bases are a match to TRBD2. V lost 1 base to trimming and J lost 11 bases; unmatched junction nucleotides: 15. The CDR3 runs 16 residues. Per germline, CDR1 SGHRS and CDR2 YFSETQ. CDR3 sequence reads: CASSLIPGGSGREQYF. In DNA, the CDR3 is TGCGCCAGCAGCTTGATCCCTGGGGGTAGCGGGAGAGAGCAGTACTTC.

The table lists this clonotype with a few counts. The rearrangement links TRBV14 to TRBJ2-3; 8 positions agree with TRBD2. The germline CDR1 and CDR2 sequences are SGHDN and FVKESK. The CDR3 extends over 16 amino acids. V shed 0 bases and J 2 bases; nucleotides not matched to a gene: 4. The CDR3 loop is CASSQDRGRITDTQYF. In DNA form, the CDR3 reads TGTGCCAGCAGCCAAGATCGCGGGAGGATCACAGATACGCAGTATTTT.

As DNA, the CDR3 is TGCGCCAGCAGCTTAGGGAGGGCCTCCTACAATGAGCAGTTCTTC. Protein sequence: CASSLGRASYNEQFF. J is TRBJ2-1 and V is TRBV5-1; 7 bases are a match to TRBD2. The CDR3 is made up of 15 amino acids. Per germline, CDR1 SGHRS and CDR2 YFSETQ. V lost 2 bases, J lost 0 bases, and 2 bases stayed unmatched.

J is TRBJ1-4 and V is TRBV6-5; TRBD1 is a possible D gene (5 bases). CDR3 length: 14 amino acids. Germline-derived CDR1 and CDR2 are MNHEY and SVGAGI. The V end lost 2 bases, the J end lost 3 bases, and 7 bases lay between the germline ends. This CDR3 is CASSYAGPNEKLFF. CDR3 DNA sequence: TGTGCCAGCAGTTACGCGGGACCTAATGAAAAACTGTTTTTT.

The rearrangement uses TRBV12-3 or TRBV12-4 and TRBJ2-2; 13 bases are shared with TRBD2. V was clipped by 5 bases and J by 7 bases; unmatched bases: 10. The CDR3 runs to 17 residues. For the CDR3, the DNA is TGTGCCAGCAGTCCCATCGGACTAGCGGGGGTCCACGGGGAGCTGTTTTTT. Its translation is CASSPIGLAGVHGELFF.

A word on this clonotype: A much larger clone sits a single nucleotide away, making a read error possible. The chain links TRBV12-3 or TRBV12-4 to TRBJ2-3; perhaps TRBD2 as D (5 bases). This CDR3 has 14 amino acids. CDR3 in DNA: TGTGCCAGCAGTCGGATGGCGATGGGAGATGCGCAGTATTTT. Encoded protein: CASSRMAMGDAQYF.

This clonotype was observed a handful of times. The CDR3 reads CSADPTSGSTDTQYF. The CDR3 nucleotides read TGCAGTGCCGACCCAACTAGCGGGAGCACAGATACGCAGTATTTT. V gene TRBV20-1 combines with J gene TRBJ2-3, with 9 bases lining up with TRBD2. CDR3 length equals 15 residues. The germline gives CDR1 DFQATT, CDR2 SNEGSKA (reference sequence). Germline trimming cut 6 bases from V and 0 bases from J; bases unmatched to any gene: 7.

V usage is TRBV7-2 and J usage is TRBJ2-7, with D tentatively TRBD1 or TRBD2 (5 bases each). The CDR3 contains 16 residues. The germline V gene has CDR1 SGHTA and CDR2 FQGNSA. Trimming removed 0 bases from V and 8 bases from J, with 20 bases in between. The DNA for the CDR3 is TGTGCCAGCAGCTTAGCGGGGCAGGAAGGGAGCGGTAAGCAGTACTTC. This translates into CASSLAGQEGSGKQYF.